Below, 11 T cell receptor beta chains from the same sample are listed, as sequenced in a study of T-cell reconstitution after alpha-beta-depleted transplantation in children. Unique molecular identifiers were incorporated when the TCRbeta library was constructed. From the PCR reads, TCRdb called clonotypes with MiXCR, one entry per CDR3 protein. The data contain about 600,000 distinct CDR3 sequences, 10% to 15% of them seen just once; the ten biggest clones take up about 2.2%. Material: PBMCs, mostly from graft donor cells, obtained 360 days after TCRalphabeta/CD19-depleted stem cell transplant. The receptors were gathered from a male patient under 18 who had a stem cell transplant for acute myeloid leukemia, so the T cells may come from the graft donor.

Only a few counts were recorded for this clonotype. The chain carries TRBV7-8 and TRBJ2-5, with D possibly matching TRBD2 (5 bases). The germline CDR1 and CDR2 sequences are SGHVS and FQNEAQ. The V end lost 0 bases, the J end lost 5 bases, and 13 bases lay between the germline ends. The CDR3 runs 15 residues. Here the CDR3 DNA reads TGTGCCAGCAGCTTAGCGACGGCCAGGAGGGAGACCCAGTACTTC. Translation gives CASSLATARRETQYF. The variable domain in full, completed from reference TRBV7-8 and TRBJ2-5, reads GAGVSQSPRYKVAKRGQDVALRCDPISGHVSLFWYQQALGQGPEFLTYFQNEAQLDKSGLPSDRFFAERPEGSVSTLKIQRTQQEDSAVYLCASSLATARRETQYFGPGTRLLVL.

This clonotype showed up many times. V is TRBV4-1 and J is TRBJ2-3; TRBD1 is a possible D gene (5 bases). V was clipped by 1 base and J by 2 bases, with 13 bases between them. Germline values: CDR1 MGHRA, CDR2 YSYEKL. The CDR3 consists of 16 residues. The CDR3 region is CASSQVTGRSTDTQYF. Here the CDR3 DNA reads TGCGCCAGCAGCCAAGTTACAGGCAGGTCCACAGATACGCAGTATTTT.

This clonotype was counted only a few times. This chain uses TRBV29-1 with TRBJ2-7; D remains ambiguous. Trimming removed 6 bases from V and 3 bases from J, with 12 bases in between. CDR1 SQVTM and CDR2 ANQGSEA come from the germline V gene. The CDR3 runs to 12 residues. CDR3 in DNA: TGCAGCGTGGTTGGACGAGACTACGAGCAGTACTTC. Residues: CSVVGRDYEQYF.

On this clonotype: Germline and junction disagree at one end, which may indicate a read error. The chain combines TRBV7-7 with TRBJ2-2, with 7 bases that match TRBD1. The CDR3 is made up of 16 amino acids. CDR1 SSHAT and CDR2 FNYEAQ come from the germline V gene (reference sequence). The chain's CDR3 is CASSPSGTGVAGELFF. DNA of the CDR3: TGTGCTAGCAGCCCTAGTGGCACAGGGGTGGCCGGGGAGCTGTTTTTT. The entire variable domain, with the rest obtained from reference TRBV7-7 and TRBJ2-2, is as follows: GAGVSQSPRYKVTKRGQDVTLRCDPISSHATLYWYQQALGQGPEFLTYFNYEAQPDKSGLPSDRFSAERPEGSISTLTIQRTEQRDSAMYRCASSPSGTGVAGELFFGEGSRLTVL.

This clonotype showed up many times. The J gene is TRBJ1-2, the V gene TRBV29-1; perhaps TRBD1 as D (5 bases). CDR3 size: 11 residues. Trimming removed 6 bases from V and 4 bases from J, with 9 bases in between. CDR1 is SQVTM, CDR2 ANQGSEA, per germline. Written as DNA, the CDR3 is TGCAGCGTCACGACAGTCTATGGCTACACCTTC. It translates to CSVTTVYGYTF.

This clonotype was seen a handful of times. J is TRBJ1-1 and V is TRBV29-1; no firm D call. Deletions cut 5 bases from V and 0 bases from J, with 13 bases between. Germline CDR1 reads SQVTM; CDR2 reads ANQGSEA. This CDR3 contains 14 residues. Written as DNA, the CDR3 is TGCAGCGTTCTTCCGGTTAATCTGAACACTGAAGCTTTCTTT. Translating gives CSVLPVNLNTEAFF.

This clonotype was counted at least ten times. V gene TRBV20-1 combines with J gene TRBJ2-2, with D possibly matching TRBD1 (5 bases). V was pared by 0 bases and J by 0 bases, with 11 bases between. Germline assignment: CDR1 DFQATT and CDR2 SNEGSKA (reference sequence). The CDR3 spans 16 residues. For the CDR3, the DNA is TGCAGTGCTAGAGATAACCCAGGGTCGAACACCGGGGAGCTGTTTTTT. This gives the protein CSARDNPGSNTGELFF.

This clonotype was observed at least ten times. The chain combines TRBV29-1 with TRBJ2-5; possibly TRBD1 for D (5 bases). Germline V lookup: CDR1 SQVTM, CDR2 ANQGSEA. Trimming stripped 0 bases from V and 4 bases from J, with 6 bases between. The CDR3 runs to 12 residues. CDR3 coding DNA: TGCAGCGTTGAAGACAGGGCAGAGACCCAGTACTTC. It yields the protein CSVEDRAETQYF.

The rearrangement joins TRBV5-1 to TRBJ2-5; TRBD1 matches at 9 bases. The V and J ends lost 1 base and 2 bases, in that order; junction bases with no gene match: 6. The CDR3 is 16 amino acids. Looked up from germline, CDR1 is SGHRS and CDR2 is YFSETQ. CDR3 DNA: TGCGCCAGCAGCTTGCTCGGGACAGGGTCTCAAGAGACCCAGTACTTC. The encoded protein is CASSLLGTGSQETQYF.

This clonotype was counted ten times or more. The chain is built from TRBV12-3 or TRBV12-4 and TRBJ2-5, with D tentatively TRBD2 (5 bases). V was clipped by 3 bases and J by 2 bases, with 16 bases between them. The CDR3 extends over 16 amino acids. The chain's CDR3 is CASSLGGGPAQETQYF. The DNA of the CDR3 is TGTGCCAGCAGTTTGGGCGGCGGGCCGGCTCAAGAGACCCAGTACTTC.

This clonotype appeared a few times. V usage is TRBV5-1 and J usage is TRBJ2-2; 12 bases fit TRBD1. The CDR3 is 16 amino acids. CDR1 SGHRS and CDR2 YFSETQ come from the germline V gene. V lost 4 bases, J lost 7 bases, and 8 bases stayed unmatched. The CDR3 here is CASSRGTGGFSGELFF. CDR3 nucleotides: TGCGCCAGCAGCCGCGGGACAGGGGGCTTCAGCGGGGAGCTGTTTTTT. Drawing the rest from reference TRBV5-1 and TRBJ2-2, the complete variable domain is KAGVTQTPRYLIKTRGQQVTLSCSPISGHRSVSWYQQTPGQGLQFLFEYFSETQRNKGNFPGRFSGRQFSNSRSEMNVSTLELGDSALYLCASSRGTGGFSGELFFGEGSRLTVL.